The clone carrying this TCR beta chain came up a few times. The antigen is unknown. The data were taken from a study of vaccination and CD4 T cells after COVID-19. Study as a whole: PCR on nasal swabs identified SARS-CoV-2 in convalescent patients, of whom some ten were mild and one severe. Stimulation of the cells used overlapping spike peptide pools from SARS-CoV-2 and from the common cold coronaviruses HCoV-NL63, HCoV-OC43 and HCoV-229E.

The CDR3 covers 15 residues. The germline V gene has CDR1 MNHNS and CDR2 SASEGT. V gave up 7 bases and J gave up 0 bases, with 16 bases separating them. Treatment described: 10-day PBMC culture with coronavirus spike peptide pools or control peptides (ViraFEST assay). At the Johns Hopkins FTIC core, DNA taken from cultured CD4+ T cells was sequenced by way of the Oncomine TCR Beta short-read assay. TCRdb itself ran the PCR reads through MiXCR, one entry per CDR3 protein. In the table there are roughly 11,000 distinct CDR3 sequences, about 48% of which are singletons. V and J are TRBV6-1 and TRBJ2-7; TRBD1 might be the D (5 bases). The specimen was cultured CD4+ T cells from blood, collected after SARS-CoV-2 vaccination. This sequence was found in a human donor with COVID-19. The CDR3 loop reads CASTNRNPSSYEQYF. CDR3 nucleotide sequence: TGTGCCAGCACCAACAGGAACCCAAGCTCCTACGAGCAGTACTTC.